What follows is one TCR beta chain and its context. Trimming shortened V by 0 bases and J by 0 bases, and 15 bases separated the two germline ends. Germline lookup yields CDR1 SGHTA and CDR2 FQGNSA. There are 17 residues in the CDR3. The authors' processing: Reference gene primer amplification gave nucleated cell count estimates. The data were produced by immunoSEQ multiplex PCR, yet TCRdb's version contains in-frame clones alone and is incomplete. V and J calls plus clone size are reproduced from that table; the DNA served to infer D and trimming. Of under 300,000 clones listed, over 75% are singletons. The record originates from a study of blood T cell repertoires in COVID-19. For the study at large: Acute-phase and convalescent COVID-19 samples originated in the United States, Italy and Spain. T cells, B-cell-depleted T cells, or PBMCs supplied cDNA or gDNA.

The chain has TRBV7-2 and TRBJ2-7; D may be TRBD2 (5 bases). The origin of this receptor is a human donor in a cohort sampled during active COVID-19. The sequenced sample was peripheral blood. The CDR3: CASSLAIGGLSSYEQYF. The CDR3 nucleotides are TGTGCCAGCAGCTTAGCAATTGGCGGGCTCAGCTCCTACGAGCAGTACTTC. The full variable domain, with the rest looked up from reference TRBV7-2 and TRBJ2-7, is GAGVSQSPSNKVTEKGKDVELRCDPISGHTALYWYRQSLGQGLEFLIYFQGNSAPDKSGLPSDRFSAERTGGSVSTLTIQRTQQEDSAVYLCASSLAIGGLSSYEQYFGPGTRLTVT.